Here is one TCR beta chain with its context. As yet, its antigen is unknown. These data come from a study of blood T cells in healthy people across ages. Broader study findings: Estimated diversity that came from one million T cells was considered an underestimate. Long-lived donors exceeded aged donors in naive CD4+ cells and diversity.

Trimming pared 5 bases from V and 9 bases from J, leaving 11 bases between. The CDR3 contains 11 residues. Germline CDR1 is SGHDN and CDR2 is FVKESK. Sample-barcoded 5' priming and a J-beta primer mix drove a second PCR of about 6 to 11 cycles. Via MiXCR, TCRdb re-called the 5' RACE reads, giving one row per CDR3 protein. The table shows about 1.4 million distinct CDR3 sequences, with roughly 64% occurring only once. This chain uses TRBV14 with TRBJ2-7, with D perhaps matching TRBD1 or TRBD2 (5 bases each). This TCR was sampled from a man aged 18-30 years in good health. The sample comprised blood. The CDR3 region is CASSGPGRQYF. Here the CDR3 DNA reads TGTGCCAGCAGCGGGCCAGGGAGGCAGTACTTC.